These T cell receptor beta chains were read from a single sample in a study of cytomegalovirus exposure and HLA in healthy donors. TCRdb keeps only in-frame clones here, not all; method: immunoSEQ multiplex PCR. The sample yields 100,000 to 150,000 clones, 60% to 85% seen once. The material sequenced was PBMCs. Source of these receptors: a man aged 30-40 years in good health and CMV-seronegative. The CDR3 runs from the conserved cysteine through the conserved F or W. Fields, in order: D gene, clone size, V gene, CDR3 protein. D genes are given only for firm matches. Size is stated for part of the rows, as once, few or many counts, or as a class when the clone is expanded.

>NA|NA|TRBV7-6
CASSTPRGRGGEKLFF
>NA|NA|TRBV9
CASSVGERLSSYEQYF
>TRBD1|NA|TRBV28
CASSLWGDRVHGYTF
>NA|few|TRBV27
CASSLTGPSDYGYTF
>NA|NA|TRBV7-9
CASSPSVAEAFF
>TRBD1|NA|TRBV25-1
CATLAGGGGYTF
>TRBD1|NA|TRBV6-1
CASKAGGYEKLFF
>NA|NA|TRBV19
CASSPRHSEQYF
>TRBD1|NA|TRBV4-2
CASSQPSGQGEKGYTF
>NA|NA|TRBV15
CATSRDRVQPQHF
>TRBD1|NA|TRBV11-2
CASGDRDHYGYTF
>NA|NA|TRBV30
CAWSVTGSGYGYTF